This TCR beta chain stems from a study of cytomegalovirus exposure and HLA in healthy donors. The PCR ran on 60 Vbeta and 13 Jbeta primers. Libraries were prepared by immunoSEQ multiplex PCR; TCRdb keeps only in-frame clonotypes and omits some of them. This sample has some 150,000 clones, with around nine tenths found just once. Sequences were obtained from PBMCs. The sequence was obtained from a woman in her 30s in good health and CMV-seronegative.

DNA of the CDR3: TGTGCCACCAGCAGAGGACTCGGGCGACAGGGCCACTATGGCTACACCTTC. It yields the protein CATSRGLGRQGHYGYTF. The genes are TRBV15 and TRBJ1-2; 7 bases line up with TRBD1. Germline lookup yields CDR1 LNHNV and CDR2 YYDKDF (reference sequence). There are 17 residues in the CDR3. V dropped 1 base and J dropped 3; count of bases not matched to a gene: 11.